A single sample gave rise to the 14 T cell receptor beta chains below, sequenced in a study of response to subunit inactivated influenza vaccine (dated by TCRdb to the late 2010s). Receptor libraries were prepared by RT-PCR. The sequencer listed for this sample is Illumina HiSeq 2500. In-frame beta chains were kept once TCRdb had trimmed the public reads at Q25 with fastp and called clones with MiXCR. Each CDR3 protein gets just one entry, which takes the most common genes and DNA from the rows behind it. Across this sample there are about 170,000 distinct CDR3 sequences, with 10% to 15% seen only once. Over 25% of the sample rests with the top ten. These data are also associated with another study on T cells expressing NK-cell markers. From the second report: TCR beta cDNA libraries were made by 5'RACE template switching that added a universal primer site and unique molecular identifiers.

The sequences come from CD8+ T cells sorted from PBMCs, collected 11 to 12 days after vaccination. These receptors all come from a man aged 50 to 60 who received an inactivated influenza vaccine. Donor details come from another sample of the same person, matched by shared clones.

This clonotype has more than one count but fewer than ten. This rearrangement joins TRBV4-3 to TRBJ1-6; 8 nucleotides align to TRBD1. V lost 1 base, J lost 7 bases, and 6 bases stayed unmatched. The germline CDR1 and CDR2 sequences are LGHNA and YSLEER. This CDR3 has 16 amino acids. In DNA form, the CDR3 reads TGCGCCAGCAGCCAAGCGACAGGGGTGGGCAATTCACCCCTCCACTTT. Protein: CASSQATGVGNSPLHF.

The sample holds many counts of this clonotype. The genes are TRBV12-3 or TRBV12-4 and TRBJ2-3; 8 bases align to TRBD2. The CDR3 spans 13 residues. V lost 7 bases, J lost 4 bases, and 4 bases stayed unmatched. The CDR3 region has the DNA TGTGCCAGCATGTCGCGGGGGGCAGATACGCAGTATTTT. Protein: CASMSRGADTQYF.

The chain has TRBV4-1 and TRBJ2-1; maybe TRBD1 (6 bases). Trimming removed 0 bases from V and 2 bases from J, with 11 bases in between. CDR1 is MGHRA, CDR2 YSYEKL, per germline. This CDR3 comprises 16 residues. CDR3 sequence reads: CASSQDRTGPYNEQFF. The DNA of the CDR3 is TGCGCCAGCAGCCAAGATAGAACAGGGCCCTACAATGAGCAGTTCTTC.

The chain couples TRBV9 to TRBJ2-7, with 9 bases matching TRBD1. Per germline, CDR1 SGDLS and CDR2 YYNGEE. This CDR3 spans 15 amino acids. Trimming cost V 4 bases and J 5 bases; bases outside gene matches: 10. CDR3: CASSTTGTGLHEQYF. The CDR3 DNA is TGTGCCAGCAGCACTACCGGGACAGGGCTTCACGAGCAGTACTTC.

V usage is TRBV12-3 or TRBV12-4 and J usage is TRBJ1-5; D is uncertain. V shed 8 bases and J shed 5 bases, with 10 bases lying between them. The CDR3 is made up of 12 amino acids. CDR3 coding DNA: TGTGCCAGCTCTTTCCCTGATCAGCCCCAGCATTTT. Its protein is CASSFPDQPQHF.

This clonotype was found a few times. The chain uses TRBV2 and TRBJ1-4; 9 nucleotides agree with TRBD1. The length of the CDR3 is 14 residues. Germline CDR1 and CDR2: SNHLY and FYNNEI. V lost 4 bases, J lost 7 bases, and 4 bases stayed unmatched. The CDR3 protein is CASSGTGAGEKLFF. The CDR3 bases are TGTGCCAGCAGTGGGACAGGGGCGGGTGAAAAACTGTTTTTT.

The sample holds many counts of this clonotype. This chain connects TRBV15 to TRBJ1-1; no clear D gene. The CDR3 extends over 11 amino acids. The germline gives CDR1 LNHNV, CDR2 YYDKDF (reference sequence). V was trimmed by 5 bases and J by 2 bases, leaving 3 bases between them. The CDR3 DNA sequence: TGTGCCACCAGCTCAAACACTGAAGCTTTCTTT. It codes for CATSSNTEAFF.

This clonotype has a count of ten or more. The CDR3 DNA reads TGCGCCAGCAGCTTCGGGACAGGGGGCTACGAGCAGTACTTC. Residues: CASSFGTGGYEQYF. The chain uses TRBV5-1 and TRBJ2-7, with TRBD1 matching over 11 bases. Trimming took 2 bases from V and 3 from J; bases not matched to a gene: 1. The germline CDR1 and CDR2 sequences are SGHRS and YFSETQ. The CDR3 consists of 14 residues.

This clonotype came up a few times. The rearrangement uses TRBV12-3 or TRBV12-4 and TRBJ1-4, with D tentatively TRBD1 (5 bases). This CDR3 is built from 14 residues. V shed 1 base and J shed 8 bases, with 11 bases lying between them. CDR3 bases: TGTGCCAGCAGTTTAGTAGGGGAGTGGGAAAAACTGTTTTTT. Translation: CASSLVGEWEKLFF.

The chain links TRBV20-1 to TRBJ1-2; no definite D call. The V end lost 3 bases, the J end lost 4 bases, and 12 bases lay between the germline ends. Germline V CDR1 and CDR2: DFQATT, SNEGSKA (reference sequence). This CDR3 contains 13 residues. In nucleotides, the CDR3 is TGCAGTGCTAGGCCCCCAGAATCCTATGGCTACACCTTC. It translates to CSARPPESYGYTF.

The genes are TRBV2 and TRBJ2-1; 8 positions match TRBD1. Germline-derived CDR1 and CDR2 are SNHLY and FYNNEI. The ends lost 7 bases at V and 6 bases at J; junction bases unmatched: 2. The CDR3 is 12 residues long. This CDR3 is CASITGGNEQFF. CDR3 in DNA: TGTGCCAGCATCACAGGGGGCAATGAGCAGTTCTTC.

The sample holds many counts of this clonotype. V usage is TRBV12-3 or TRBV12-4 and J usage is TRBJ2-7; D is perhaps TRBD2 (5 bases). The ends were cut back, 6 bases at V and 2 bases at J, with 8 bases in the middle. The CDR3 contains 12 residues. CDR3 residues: CASSAGTYEQYF. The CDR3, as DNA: TGTGCCAGCAGCGCCGGGACCTACGAGCAGTACTTC.

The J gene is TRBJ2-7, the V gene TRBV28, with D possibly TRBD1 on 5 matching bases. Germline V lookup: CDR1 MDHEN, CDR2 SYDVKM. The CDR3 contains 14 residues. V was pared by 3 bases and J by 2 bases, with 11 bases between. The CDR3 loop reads CASSFSAGPYEQYF. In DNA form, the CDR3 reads TGTGCCAGCAGTTTTTCAGCAGGGCCCTACGAGCAGTACTTC.

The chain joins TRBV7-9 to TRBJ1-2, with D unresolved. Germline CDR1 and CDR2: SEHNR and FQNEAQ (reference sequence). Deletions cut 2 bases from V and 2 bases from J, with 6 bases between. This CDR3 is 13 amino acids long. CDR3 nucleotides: TGTGCCAGCAGCTTATCGGAGAACTATGGCTACACCTTC. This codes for CASSLSENYGYTF.